These 3 T cell receptor beta chains came from one sample sequenced in a study of cytomegalovirus exposure and HLA in healthy donors. Use of 60 Vbeta and 13 Jbeta primers characterized the PCR. Produced via immunoSEQ multiplex PCR; TCRdb's table is partial and in-frame only. Here the sample spans about 240,000 clones, roughly 80% being singletons. Sequencing input: PBMCs. The receptors derive from a woman between 35 and 50 years old in good health and CMV-seropositive.

The gene calls are TRBV5-1 and TRBJ2-3; D is ambiguous. Trimming left V 0 bases short and J 6 bases short, with 8 bases between. Germline CDR1 reads SGHRS; CDR2 reads YFSETQ. The CDR3 loop spans 13 amino acids. DNA for the CDR3: TGCGCCAGCAGCTTGGGCAGGTTGGATACGCAGTATTTT. It is translated as CASSLGRLDTQYF.

The chain links TRBV9 to TRBJ2-1; TRBD2 matches 10 bases. Germline V gene sequence: CDR1 SGDLS, CDR2 YYNGEE. The V gene end was trimmed by 0 bases and the J gene end by 7 bases; junction bases not matched to a gene: 7. The CDR3 loop spans 16 amino acids. The CDR3 loop reads CASSVAHTSGANEQFF. Written as DNA, the CDR3 is TGTGCCAGCAGCGTAGCACACACTAGCGGGGCTAATGAGCAGTTCTTC.

Points on this clone: Germline is not matched at one junction end, which may reflect a read error. V is TRBV2 and J is TRBJ2-5; 8 positions agree with TRBD1. CDR1 and CDR2 from the germline V gene are SNHLY and FYNNEI. This CDR3 region has 11 residues. The CDR3 nucleotides are TGTGCCAGCAGTGAGGACAGGGATCCGCACTTC. Its protein is CASSEDRDPHF.